These 19 T cell receptor beta chains were sequenced from one sample in a study of T cell repertoires in cytomegalovirus infection. TCRdb re-called the reads with MiXCR, one entry per CDR3 protein. The sample carries around 140,000 distinct CDR3 sequences, about 6.3% recorded once. The sequenced sample was PBMCs. The receptors stem from a human donor in good health (CMV status not recorded). Some clones in this sample may be carry-over from other donors' samples.

This clonotype was seen at least ten times. The chain uses TRBV7-2 and TRBJ2-4; 7 nucleotides line up with TRBD2. The J segment lost 9 bases and the V segment lost 0 bases, leaving 8 bases of the junction unmatched. This CDR3 is 15 amino acids long. The germline gives CDR1 SGHTA, CDR2 FQGNSA. CDR3 protein: CASSLAVSQRGIQYF. In DNA, the CDR3 is TGTGCCAGCAGCTTAGCGGTTTCCCAGCGGGGCATTCAGTACTTC. Looking up the rest from reference TRBV7-2 and TRBJ2-4 gives the full variable domain: GAGVSQSPSNKVTEKGKDVELRCDPISGHTALYWYRQSLGQGLEFLIYFQGNSAPDKSGLPSDRFSAERTGGSVSTLTIQRTQQEDSAVYLCASSLAVSQRGIQYFGAGTRLSVL.

This clonotype appeared many times. This sequence joins TRBV7-2 and TRBJ2-3; weak D call: TRBD2 (6 bases). The length of the CDR3 is 15 residues. The germline V gene has CDR1 SGHTA and CDR2 FQGNSA. Trimming removed 5 bases from V and 2 bases from J, with 14 bases in between. CDR3 amino acids: CASSVYGGATDTQYF. In nucleotides, the CDR3 is TGTGCCAGCAGCGTATACGGGGGAGCCACAGATACGCAGTATTTT.

The V call is TRBV20-1, the J call TRBJ1-6; no clear D. The CDR3 loop spans 13 amino acids. Germline assignment: CDR1 DFQATT and CDR2 SNEGSKA (reference sequence). The V and J ends lost 4 bases and 6 bases respectively, with 10 bases between them. Here the CDR3 reads CSAKRTANSPLHF. The DNA of the CDR3 is TGCAGTGCTAAGAGGACGGCTAATTCACCCCTCCACTTT.

This clonotype was recorded at least ten times. This chain joins TRBV4-2 and TRBJ1-3; TRBD1 might be the D (5 bases). Germline CDR1 LGHNA, CDR2 YNFKEQ. The germline V and J ends were trimmed by 3 bases and 0 bases, with 12 bases remaining between them. This CDR3 contains 16 residues. CDR3 in amino acids: CASSQPQANSGNTIYF. The CDR3 DNA is TGTGCCAGCAGCCAGCCACAGGCAAACTCTGGAAACACCATATATTTT.

This sequence joins TRBV27 and TRBJ2-7, with 7 bases fitting TRBD1. Germline-derived CDR1 and CDR2 are MNHEY and SMNVEV (reference sequence). With V trimmed by 4 bases and J by 0 bases, 9 bases remained unmatched. The CDR3 runs 16 residues. The CDR3 DNA reads as TGTGCCAGCAGTTCGAGAACAGGGGACCACTCCTACGAGCAGTACTTC. It translates to CASSSRTGDHSYEQYF.

Ten or more counts support this clonotype. The CDR3 loop reads CASTRDRLYGYTF. The CDR3 nucleotides read TGTGCCAGCACCCGGGACCGACTCTATGGCTACACCTTC. The chain joins TRBV5-6 to TRBJ1-2, with D maybe TRBD1 (5 bases). The CDR3 is made up of 13 amino acids. CDR1 and CDR2 from the germline V gene are SGHDT and YYEEEE. Trimming removed 6 bases at V and 4 bases at J, with 13 bases between.

This clonotype was seen repeatedly, ten times or more. CDR3 in amino acids: CASSAVARTGQETQYF. The CDR3 DNA is TGTGCCAGCAGCGCGGTCGCTCGGACAGGGCAGGAGACCCAGTACTTC. The chain couples TRBV2 to TRBJ2-5; 8 nucleotides match TRBD1. V gave up 6 bases and J gave up 5 bases; unmatched junction bases: 14. This CDR3 comprises 16 residues. Looked up from germline, CDR1 is SNHLY and CDR2 is FYNNEI.

The gene calls are TRBV20-1 and TRBJ2-3, with D possibly matching TRBD2 (5 bases). Trimming removed 3 bases from V and 3 bases from J, with 13 bases in between. Germline lookup yields CDR1 DFQATT and CDR2 SNEGSKA (reference sequence). This CDR3 has 14 amino acids. The CDR3 DNA reads as TGCAGTGCTAGGCTAGCAACGGTGACAGATACGCAGTATTTT. Residues: CSARLATVTDTQYF.

This clonotype was seen a handful of times. The chain links TRBV9 to TRBJ2-3; TRBD2 matches at 8 bases. CDR1 is SGDLS, CDR2 YYNGEE, per germline. Unmatched junction bases numbered 27, after V lost 3 bases and J lost 0 bases. The length of the CDR3 is 23 residues. Written as DNA, the CDR3 is TGTGCCAGCAGCGAGAGCCTCCAAACTTTAGCGGGGCCAAACCTTCCTAGCACAGATACGCAGTATTTT. Amino acids: CASSESLQTLAGPNLPSTDTQYF.

This clonotype was seen many times. V and J are TRBV23-1 and TRBJ1-2; D not certain. TRBV23-1 has ORF status, its function being uncertain. Trimming took 4 bases from V and 3 from J, leaving 12 bases between them. This CDR3 comprises 14 residues. The CDR3 spells CASSLEPQDYGYTF. The CDR3 DNA reads TGCGCCAGCAGTCTCGAGCCCCAGGACTATGGCTACACCTTC.

At least ten counts were recorded for this clonotype. The rearrangement links TRBV6-1 to TRBJ2-7; maybe TRBD1 (5 bases). CDR3 length equals 13 residues. CDR1 is MNHNS and CDR2 is SASEGT in the germline V gene. V dropped 5 bases and J dropped 3 bases, with 11 bases sitting between them. CDR3 sequence (DNA): TGTGCCAGCAGTAGGACAAGCCTCTACGAGCAGTACTTC. This gives the protein CASSRTSLYEQYF.

This clonotype was seen many times. This chain joins TRBV7-6 and TRBJ2-3, with D perhaps matching TRBD1 or TRBD2 (6 bases each). The ends were cut back, 2 bases at V and 2 bases at J, with 17 bases in the middle. Germline V gene sequence: CDR1 SGHVS, CDR2 FNYEAQ. This CDR3 region has 17 residues. CDR3 DNA: TGTGCCAGCAGCTTACCCCCGGGAAGGGGGGCCACAGATACGCAGTATTTT. This translates into CASSLPPGRGATDTQYF.

This clonotype was picked up a small number of times. This sequence joins TRBV12-3 or TRBV12-4 and TRBJ2-2; D call uncertain. This CDR3 has 13 amino acids. V dropped 3 bases and J dropped 3 bases, with 5 bases sitting between them. CDR3 protein: CASSFDYTGELFF. For the CDR3, the DNA is TGTGCCAGCAGTTTCGATTACACCGGGGAGCTGTTTTTT.

Ten or more counts support this clonotype. J is TRBJ1-6 and V is TRBV7-3; tentatively, D is TRBD1 (5 bases). V was clipped by 2 bases and J by 10 bases, with 9 bases between them. Germline lookup yields CDR1 SGHTA and CDR2 FQGTGA. The length of the CDR3 is 13 residues. The CDR3 here is CASSLQGDSPLHF. The CDR3 DNA reads TGTGCCAGCAGCTTACAGGGTGACTCACCCCTCCACTTT.

This clonotype was seen at least ten times. The chain recombines TRBV7-2 with TRBJ2-5; D uncertain. The V gene's germline CDR1 is SGHTA and CDR2 FQGNSA. The CDR3 is made up of 15 amino acids. V dropped 5 bases and J dropped 5 bases, with 18 bases sitting between them. The CDR3, as DNA: TGTGCCAGCAGCATCCTAACTGGGTTGGGGGAGACCCAGTACTTC. Amino acids: CASSILTGLGETQYF. Full variable domain (remainder filled in from reference TRBV7-2 and TRBJ2-5): GAGVSQSPSNKVTEKGKDVELRCDPISGHTALYWYRQSLGQGLEFLIYFQGNSAPDKSGLPSDRFSAERTGGSVSTLTIQRTQQEDSAVYLCASSILTGLGETQYFGPGTRLLVL.

This chain links TRBV6-6 with TRBJ1-1; 7 nucleotides match TRBD1. Germline CDR1 reads MNHNY; CDR2 reads SVGAGI (reference sequence). V shed 5 bases, J shed 8 bases, and the junction held 5 bases outside the gene matches. CDR3 length equals 12 residues. The CDR3 DNA sequence: TGTGCCAGCAGTGTGGGAGGGGGCGAAGCTTTCTTT. Translation: CASSVGGGEAFF.

This clonotype was seen ten or more times. This chain connects TRBV7-2 to TRBJ2-1; D gene ambiguous. CDR1 and CDR2 from the germline V gene are SGHTA and FQGNSA. V lost 0 bases to trimming and J lost 7 bases, with 7 bases between them. This CDR3 contains 13 residues. CDR3 in DNA: TGTGCCAGCAGCTTAGCGGCGACGAATGAGCAGTTCTTC. It specifies CASSLAATNEQFF. The full variable domain, rest sourced from reference TRBV7-2 and TRBJ2-1, is GAGVSQSPSNKVTEKGKDVELRCDPISGHTALYWYRQSLGQGLEFLIYFQGNSAPDKSGLPSDRFSAERTGGSVSTLTIQRTQQEDSAVYLCASSLAATNEQFFGPGTRLTVL.

This clonotype was seen at least ten times. The chain couples TRBV20-1 to TRBJ2-7; D might be TRBD2 (6 bases). The germline gives CDR1 DFQATT, CDR2 SNEGSKA (reference sequence). V was trimmed by 0 bases and J by 1 base, leaving 13 bases between them. The CDR3 has 15 residues. CDR3 sequence: CSARDPAGRSYEQYF. CDR3 nucleotide sequence: TGCAGTGCTAGAGATCCGGCGGGGCGGTCCTACGAGCAGTACTTC.

This clonotype has at least ten counts. This chain joins TRBV11-3 and TRBJ2-5, with TRBD2 identical over 7 bases. This CDR3 has 14 residues. J gave up 4 bases and V 1 base, and 3 bases lay outside the gene matches. From germline, CDR1 is SGHNT and CDR2 YENEEA. The CDR3, as DNA: TGTGCCAGCAGCTTAGGGGCTAGCGGAGAGACCCAGTACTTC. Amino acid sequence: CASSLGASGETQYF. Combining the CDR3 with reference TRBV11-3 and TRBJ2-5 gives the whole variable domain EAGVVQSPRYKIIEKKQPVAFWCNPISGHNTLYWYLQNLGQGPELLIRYENEEAVDDSQLPKDRFSAERLKGVDSTLKIQPAELGDSAVYLCASSLGASGETQYFGPGTRLLVL.